These 31 T cell receptor beta chains were all obtained from the same sample, sequenced in a study of a mutant IDH1 vaccine in newly diagnosed glioma. Documented time point: week 23, last vaccination. Topical imiquimod was applied with each vaccine dose, which held 300 ug of mutant IDH1 20-mer peptide. The assay was immunoSEQ multiplex PCR, and TCRdb's table has in-frame clones only and misses some. The sample has approximately 82,000 clones, 70% to 90% seen once. Antigen specificity for these receptors is unknown. This material consisted of PBMCs, taken from a glioma patient whose treatment included an IDH1 peptide vaccine. The origin of the receptors is a young man with glioma. Some clones in this sample may be carry-over from other donors' samples.

V usage is TRBV7-3 and J usage is TRBJ1-2; D might be TRBD1 (6 bases). Germline loops: CDR1 SGHTA, CDR2 FQGTGA. The CDR3 spans 12 residues. V shed 5 bases and J shed 6 bases, with 10 bases lying between them. The CDR3 protein is CASSLNRDGYTF. In DNA form, the CDR3 reads TGTGCCAGCAGCCTCAACAGGGATGGCTACACCTTC.

This clone has just a few counts. This sequence joins TRBV7-8 and TRBJ2-7; unclear D gene. Germline values: CDR1 SGHVS, CDR2 FQNEAQ. Deletions cut 4 bases from V and 3 bases from J, with 19 bases between. CDR3 size: 16 residues. In nucleotides, the CDR3 is TGTGCCAGCAGCTCCTTACGTGGGGTCAGCCTCTACGAGCAGTACTTC. Its translation is CASSSLRGVSLYEQYF. The variable domain in full, completed from reference TRBV7-8 and TRBJ2-7, reads GAGVSQSPRYKVAKRGQDVALRCDPISGHVSLFWYQQALGQGPEFLTYFQNEAQLDKSGLPSDRFFAERPEGSVSTLKIQRTQQEDSAVYLCASSSLRGVSLYEQYFGPGTRLTVT.

The chain uses TRBV7-9 and TRBJ2-7; TRBD2 is a possible D gene (5 bases). The V end lost 3 bases, the J end lost 5 bases, and 11 bases lay between the germline ends. CDR1 is SEHNR and CDR2 is FQNEAQ in the germline V gene (reference sequence). The CDR3 totals 13 residues. CDR3: CASSFTSINEQYF. For the CDR3, the DNA is TGTGCCAGCAGCTTCACTAGTATCAACGAGCAGTACTTC.

The rearrangement joins TRBV5-6 to TRBJ1-4; a weak D match, TRBD1 (5 bases). The CDR3 sequence is 15 residues long. V lost 0 bases and J 8 bases, leaving 14 bases between the germline ends. The germline V gene has CDR1 SGHDT and CDR2 YYEEEE. The CDR3 nucleotides read TGTGCCAGCAGCTTGGGGGGCACCGAAGGGGAAAAACTGTTTTTT. It codes for CASSLGGTEGEKLFF.

This chain joins TRBV6-1 and TRBJ2-5, with 11 bases fitting TRBD2. Germline trimming cut 4 bases from V and 1 base from J; bases unmatched to any gene: 8. CDR1 is MNHNS, CDR2 SASEGT, per germline. The CDR3 spans 17 residues. The CDR3 spells CASSGRASGGPQETQYF. CDR3 bases: TGTGCCAGCAGTGGAAGGGCTAGCGGGGGGCCCCAAGAGACCCAGTACTTC.

Note on this clone: Other DNA sequences in this specimen translate into the identical CDR3. The gene calls are TRBV4-3 and TRBJ1-1; no firm D call. The CDR3 runs 12 residues. Germline lookup yields CDR1 LGHNA and CDR2 YSLEER. The V and J ends lost 4 bases and 7 bases respectively, with 10 bases between them. CDR3 sequence (DNA): TGCGCCAGCAGCCGGGTCCAAGGTGAAGCTTTCTTT. Protein: CASSRVQGEAFF.

The chain recombines TRBV7-2 with TRBJ2-3; 9 bases fit TRBD2. The CDR3 totals 15 residues. Trimming took 8 bases from V and 4 from J; bases not matched to a gene: 10. From germline, CDR1 is SGHTA and CDR2 FQGNSA. The CDR3 nucleotides read TGTGCCAGCTCAACTTGGGGACTAGCCTCAGATACGCAGTATTTT. This translates into CASSTWGLASDTQYF.

The CDR3: CASSLDPGTYEQYF. CDR3 in DNA: TGTGCCAGCAGCTTAGACCCGGGGACCTACGAGCAGTACTTC. V usage is TRBV7-8 and J usage is TRBJ2-7, with D perhaps TRBD2 (5 bases). CDR3 length: 14 residues. Looked up from germline, CDR1 is SGHVS and CDR2 is FQNEAQ. The V and J ends lost 1 base and 2 bases respectively, with 9 bases between them.

The chain carries TRBV28 and TRBJ2-5; perhaps TRBD1 as D (6 bases). This CDR3 spans 13 amino acids. V was cut by 8 bases and J by 1 base, with 11 bases left in between. Germline V gives CDR1 MDHEN, CDR2 SYDVKM. The CDR3 sequence: CASARTAQETQYF. The CDR3 DNA reads as TGTGCCAGCGCTCGGACAGCCCAAGAGACCCAGTACTTC.

The chain links TRBV7-9 to TRBJ2-1, with D possibly being TRBD2 (5 bases). Deletions cut 5 bases from V and 2 bases from J, with 19 bases between. Germline V CDR1 and CDR2: SEHNR, FQNEAQ (reference sequence). The CDR3 spans 17 residues. The CDR3 loop reads CASSLRTQIYTYNEQFF. CDR3 sequence (DNA): TGTGCCAGCAGCCTCAGGACTCAAATCTACACCTACAATGAGCAGTTCTTC.

The V call is TRBV7-6, the J call TRBJ2-3, with a tentative D call TRBD1 (6 bases). Germline V gene sequence: CDR1 SGHVS, CDR2 FNYEAQ. This CDR3 region has 19 residues. V dropped 2 bases and J dropped 0 bases, with 21 bases sitting between them. The CDR3 nucleotides read TGTGCCAGCAGCTTACGTTCTTACACAGGGCTAACTAGCACAGATACGCAGTATTTT. It translates to CASSLRSYTGLTSTDTQYF. Looking up the rest from reference TRBV7-6 and TRBJ2-3 gives the full variable domain: GAGVSQSPRYKVTKRGQDVALRCDPISGHVSLYWYRQALGQGPEFLTYFNYEAQQDKSGLPNDRFSAERPEGSISTLTIQRTEQRDSAMYRCASSLRSYTGLTSTDTQYFGPGTRLTVL.

This clone was detected once. The CDR3 sequence: CASGQNFDTQYF. The CDR3 DNA reads TGTGCCAGCGGGCAGAATTTTGATACGCAGTATTTT. The chain has TRBV9 and TRBJ2-3; D ambiguous. Germline values: CDR1 SGDLS, CDR2 YYNGEE. V was shortened by 7 bases and J by 6 bases, with 12 bases between the two germline ends. The CDR3 extends over 12 amino acids.

This chain links TRBV25-1 with TRBJ2-1; D gene ambiguous. This CDR3 region has 13 residues. Germline CDR1 MGHDK, CDR2 SYGVNS. Trimming stripped 1 base from V and 8 bases from J, with 9 bases between. DNA for the CDR3: TGTGCCAGCAGTGAATTCGTAGACTATGAGCAGTTCTTC. It is translated as CASSEFVDYEQFF.

This chain joins TRBV28 and TRBJ1-1, with D perhaps TRBD1 (6 bases). The CDR3 has 19 amino acids. Trimming took off 2 bases at V and 4 bases at J, with 26 bases between the two ends. In germline, CDR1 is MDHEN, CDR2 SYDVKM. Here the CDR3 reads CASSLLAAGEGGLITEAFF. The CDR3 nucleotides read TGTGCCAGCAGTTTACTTGCGGCAGGGGAGGGAGGGTTGATCACTGAAGCTTTCTTT.

The V call is TRBV28, the J call TRBJ2-7; D is unclear. The CDR3 extends over 13 amino acids. Trimming took 8 bases from V and 0 from J, leaving 11 bases between them. Per germline, CDR1 MDHEN and CDR2 SYDVKM. CDR3 sequence reads: CASLPRTSYEQYF. The CDR3 DNA is TGTGCCAGCCTACCGCGGACCTCCTACGAGCAGTACTTC.

The chain uses TRBV23-1 and TRBJ1-2; D is ambiguous. TRBV23-1 is an open reading frame whose function is uncertain. The CDR3 loop spans 14 amino acids. Trimming removed 3 bases at V and 0 bases at J, with 8 bases between. The DNA of the CDR3 is TGCGCCAGCAGTCACCCCGCGGCTAACTATGGCTACACCTTC. Translated, it gives CASSHPAANYGYTF.

The CDR3 DNA is TGTGCCAGCAGTTACCGGGACTCAACTAAGAGGAACTATGGCTACACCTTC. Encoded protein: CASSYRDSTKRNYGYTF. V gene TRBV28 combines with J gene TRBJ1-2, with D perhaps TRBD1 (5 bases). Germline CDR1 is MDHEN and CDR2 is SYDVKM. Trimming took 4 bases from V and 2 from J, leaving 20 bases between them. CDR3 length: 17 residues.

The chain has TRBV7-8 and TRBJ2-2; D not certain. Germline-derived CDR1 and CDR2 are SGHVS and FQNEAQ. Between the trimmed V and J ends, which lost 2 bases and 8 bases, there was a span of 12 bases. The CDR3 contains 14 residues. Written as DNA, the CDR3 is TGTGCCAGCAGCTTACGACCAAAACCAGGGGAGCTGTTTTTT. Its translation is CASSLRPKPGELFF.

The V and J genes are TRBV18 and TRBJ2-2; D gene unclear. Germline-derived CDR1 and CDR2 are KGHSH and LQKENI. Trimming left V 2 bases short and J 1 base short, with 8 bases between. The CDR3 extends over 15 amino acids. CDR3 nucleotide sequence: TGTGCCAGCTCACCAGGGGTAGAGAACACCGGGGAGCTGTTTTTT. Its translation is CASSPGVENTGELFF.

V is TRBV4-2 and J is TRBJ1-1, with 7 bases that match TRBD1. Germline V lookup: CDR1 LGHNA, CDR2 YNFKEQ. V shed 2 bases, J shed 5 bases, and the junction held 8 bases outside the gene matches. This CDR3 is built from 15 residues. DNA for the CDR3: TGTGCCAGCAGCCAATGGAGGGGGCGAAGGACTGAAGCTTTCTTT. Its translation: CASSQWRGRRTEAFF.

The V gene is TRBV9, the J gene TRBJ2-4, with D tentatively TRBD1 (5 bases). The CDR3 runs 12 residues. The V gene's germline CDR1 is SGDLS and CDR2 YYNGEE. The V and J ends lost 4 bases and 10 bases respectively, with 12 bases between them. The CDR3 DNA reads TGTGCCAGCAGCCTAGACAAGGGGATTCAGTACTTC. It encodes CASSLDKGIQYF.

The chain combines TRBV18 with TRBJ1-1; perhaps TRBD1 as D (6 bases). Germline assignment: CDR1 KGHSH and CDR2 LQKENI. The CDR3 runs 16 residues. Trimming removed 6 bases at V and 1 base at J, with 18 bases between. CDR3 sequence: CASSLTPDRTNTEAFF. CDR3 sequence (DNA): TGTGCCAGCTCGCTGACCCCAGACAGGACGAACACTGAAGCTTTCTTT. Full variable domain (remainder filled in from reference TRBV18 and TRBJ1-1): NAGVMQNPRHLVRRRGQEARLRCSPMKGHSHVYWYRQLPEEGLKFMVYLQKENIIDESGMPKERFSAEFPKEGPSILRIQQVVRGDSAAYFCASSLTPDRTNTEAFFGQGTRLTVV.

This rearrangement joins TRBV19 to TRBJ2-2, with a possible D match to TRBD1 (6 bases). The germline CDR1 and CDR2 sequences are LNHDA and SQIVND (reference sequence). This CDR3 has 18 amino acids. The V end lost 7 bases, the J end lost 2 bases, and 23 bases lay between the germline ends. The CDR3 spells CASNSGFVRRGNTGELFF. The CDR3 DNA follows: TGTGCCAGTAACTCCGGGTTTGTCCGCAGGGGAAACACCGGGGAGCTGTTTTTT. Looking up the rest from reference TRBV19 and TRBJ2-2 gives the full variable domain: DGGITQSPKYLFRKEGQNVTLSCEQNLNHDAMYWYRQDPGQGLRLIYYSQIVNDFQKGDIAEGYSVSREKKESFPLTVTSAQKNPTAFYLCASNSGFVRRGNTGELFFGEGSRLTVL.

This clone has a handful of counts. Other DNA sequences in the same sample also yield this CDR3. The J gene is TRBJ1-5, the V gene TRBV29-1; D is possibly TRBD1 (5 bases). Trimming left V 4 bases short and J 1 base short, with 5 bases between. Germline CDR1 is SQVTM and CDR2 is ANQGSEA. The CDR3 is 12 residues long. CDR3 loop: CSVGQSNQPQHF. The CDR3 region has the DNA TGCAGCGTTGGACAGAGCAATCAGCCCCAGCATTTT.

The V gene is TRBV30, the J gene TRBJ1-5; 7 bases fit TRBD1. The CDR3 runs 20 residues. With V trimmed by 0 bases and J by 5 bases, 22 bases remained unmatched. Germline CDR1 and CDR2: GTSNPN and SVGIG (reference sequence). The CDR3 coding sequence is TGTGCCTGGAGTGTAAAAACGTGGGGCAGGGGGGCTGAGTCCTATCAGCCCCAGCATTTT. It translates to CAWSVKTWGRGAESYQPQHF.

The CDR3 loop is CASSYRRTNEKLFF. The CDR3 DNA reads as TGTGCCAGCAGCTATCGTCGGACGAATGAAAAACTGTTTTTT. V is TRBV5-6 and J is TRBJ1-4; no clear D. This CDR3 region has 14 residues. The V gene lost 3 bases and the J gene lost 5 bases, with 11 bases spanning the gap. The germline gives CDR1 SGHDT, CDR2 YYEEEE.

The gene calls are TRBV7-3 and TRBJ2-3, with 10 bases fitting TRBD1. This CDR3 contains 15 residues. With 2 bases clipped from V and 6 bases from J, the junction kept 5 bases outside the gene matches. Looked up from germline, CDR1 is SGHTA and CDR2 is FQGTGA. The CDR3 region is CASSLEGQGMDTQYF. The CDR3 DNA reads TGTGCCAGCAGCTTAGAGGGACAGGGGATGGATACGCAGTATTTT.

This chain joins TRBV30 and TRBJ1-1, with 8 nucleotides matching TRBD1. The CDR3 spans 14 residues. V lost 0 bases and J lost 11; bases outside the gene matches: 11. Per germline, CDR1 GTSNPN and CDR2 SVGIG (reference sequence). The CDR3 nucleotides are TGTGCCTGGAGTGTAGCACCGACAGGGGCGTTTGCTTTCTTT. Translation gives CAWSVAPTGAFAFF.

V usage is TRBV5-6 and J usage is TRBJ2-7; possible D gene TRBD2, 7 bases. The V gene's germline CDR1 is SGHDT and CDR2 YYEEEE. Trimming left V 6 bases short and J 2 bases short, with 21 bases between. The CDR3 runs 16 residues. CDR3 nucleotide sequence: TGTGCCAGCACGAGGGGGGGGACCTTCTACCCCTACGAGCAGTACTTC. As protein: CASTRGGTFYPYEQYF.

The chain uses TRBV7-2 and TRBJ2-5, with D hard to call. V was cut by 5 bases and J by 3 bases, with 4 bases left in between. Per the germline V gene, CDR1 is SGHTA and CDR2 is FQGNSA. The CDR3 runs 11 residues. The CDR3 sequence is CASSVEETQYF. The CDR3 nucleotides read TGTGCCAGCAGCGTGGAAGAGACCCAGTACTTC.

The CDR3 protein is CASSEVGGTEAFF. The CDR3 DNA reads as TGTGCCAGCAGTGAAGTGGGGGGCACTGAAGCTTTCTTT. The rearrangement uses TRBV6-1 and TRBJ1-1; D is possibly TRBD1 (5 bases). Germline lookup yields CDR1 MNHNS and CDR2 SASEGT. The germline V and J ends were trimmed by 1 base and 4 bases, with 7 bases remaining between them. The CDR3 is made up of 13 amino acids.